Below, one T cell receptor beta chain is given with its context. CDR1 and CDR2 from the germline V gene are MNHNS and SASEGT. V lost 3 bases and J lost 6, with 8 bases in between. This CDR3 has 12 amino acids. The data belong to a study of OX40 agonist ivuxolimab in advanced cancers. Sequencing used immunoSEQ multiplex PCR; TCRdb keeps in-frame clones, though not all of them. The top ten clones hold 19% of a sample with 35,000 to 45,000 clones, roughly 84% of them seen once. This chain joins TRBV6-1 and TRBJ1-2; D unresolved. The sample here was CD4+ or CD8+ T cells sorted from blood, taken in a trial of the OX40 agonist ivuxolimab. The origin of this receptor is an adult with an advanced solid tumor such as melanoma, head and neck, liver or kidney cancer. CDR3 nucleotides: TGTGCCAGCAGTGATACCCCGCATGGCTACACCTTC. It codes for CASSDTPHGYTF.